This T cell receptor beta chain emerged from a study of T cell repertoires in cytomegalovirus infection. Via MiXCR, TCRdb re-called the reads, giving one row per CDR3 protein. This table holds about 180,000 distinct CDR3 sequences, about 18% found once. With 1 base removed from V and 7 bases from J, the gap between germline ends came to 14 bases. This CDR3 is 15 amino acids long. CDR1 is SGHTA, CDR2 FQGNSA, per germline. The source of this sequence is a human donor in good health (CMV status not recorded). Some clones in this sample may be carry-over from other donors' samples. Source material: CD8+ T cells from PBMCs. The V and J genes are TRBV7-2 and TRBJ2-1; D possibly corresponds to TRBD2 (7 bases). The DNA of the CDR3 is TGTGCCAGCAGCTTAGGGGGGGGGGCCCAAAATGAGCAGTTCTTC. Its translation is CASSLGGGAQNEQFF.